Below, 25 T cell receptor beta chains from the same sample are listed, as sequenced in a study of regulatory T cells in long-lasting Graves disease. The time point is: newly diagnosed GD, antithyroid drugs for less than 3 months. RNA isolated from PBMCs was used to make the TCR library. TCR beta libraries were built with iRepertoire HTBI primers and Arm-PCR of CDR3 regions. TCRdb called the multiplex PCR reads again in MiXCR, with one record for every CDR3 protein. The sample holds roughly 350,000 distinct CDR3 sequences; 15% to 20% are singletons and the top ten take 20% to 25%. These sequences were also reported in another study, on T cells in Graves' hyperthyroidism and ophthalmopathy.

The sequencing used peripheral blood mononuclear cells (PBMCs), collected at new diagnosis, from a patient treated with antithyroid drugs. These receptors were obtained from a woman aged 18-35 years with Graves disease.

The chain combines TRBV5-6 with TRBJ2-6; 10 bases agree with TRBD1. The CDR3 runs 19 residues. Unmatched junction bases numbered 7, after V lost 0 bases and J lost 1 base. Germline CDR1 SGHDT, CDR2 YYEEEE. The CDR3 loop is CASSLVGTGVLSGANVLTF. Here the CDR3 DNA reads TGTGCCAGCAGCTTGGTGGGGACAGGGGTACTATCTGGGGCCAACGTCCTGACTTTC.

This clonotype was counted at least ten times. This chain uses TRBV20-1 with TRBJ2-3, with 11 positions matching TRBD2. CDR1 and CDR2 (germline): DFQATT, SNEGSKA (reference sequence). The CDR3 spans 16 residues. Losses at the gene ends were 4 bases for V and 4 bases for J; bases not matched to a gene: 10. CDR3 amino acids: CSATVPGLADSDTQYF. The CDR3 DNA is TGCAGTGCTACAGTCCCGGGACTAGCGGACTCAGATACGCAGTATTTT.

Only a few counts were recorded for this clonotype. The chain has TRBV20-1 and TRBJ1-5, with TRBD1 matching 8 bases. V trimming: 5 bases; J trimming: 5 bases; junction bases outside the gene matches: 5. This CDR3 has 13 residues. Germline CDR1 DFQATT, CDR2 SNEGSKA (reference sequence). CDR3 residues: CSAPTGGDQPQHF. CDR3 bases: TGCAGTGCTCCTACAGGGGGTGATCAGCCCCAGCATTTT.

This clonotype was detected ten times or more. This rearrangement joins TRBV12-3 or TRBV12-4 to TRBJ2-3; D not resolved. Trimming pared 2 bases from V and 7 bases from J, leaving 4 bases between. The CDR3 runs to 11 residues. In DNA form, the CDR3 reads TGTGCCAGCAGTTTAAGGAATACGCAGTATTTT. Protein: CASSLRNTQYF.

There are many counts of this clonotype. The chain uses TRBV5-1 and TRBJ2-1; 9 bases map to TRBD2. The trim removed 4 bases at V and 5 bases at J, leaving 4 bases unmatched. The CDR3 has 14 amino acids. The V gene's germline CDR1 is SGHRS and CDR2 YFSETQ. DNA of the CDR3: TGCGCCAGCAGCCCCGGGACTAGCAACAATGAGCAGTTCTTC. It encodes CASSPGTSNNEQFF.

V is TRBV7-9 and J is TRBJ2-7; D not certain. CDR1 is SEHNR, CDR2 FQNEAQ, per germline (reference sequence). The CDR3 extends over 15 amino acids. V gave up 3 bases and J gave up 3 bases, with 15 bases separating them. The CDR3 protein is CASSFGPTASYEQYF. For the CDR3, the DNA is TGTGCCAGCAGCTTCGGTCCTACAGCCAGCTACGAGCAGTACTTC. The full variable domain, completed using reference TRBV7-9 and TRBJ2-7, is DTGVSQNPRHKITKRGQNVTFRCDPISEHNRLYWYRQTLGQGPEFLTYFQNEAQLEKSRLLSDRFSAERPKGSFSTLEIQRTEQGDSAMYLCASSFGPTASYEQYFGPGTRLTVT.

V and J are TRBV12-3 or TRBV12-4 and TRBJ1-2, with TRBD1 matching over 12 bases. Losses at the gene ends were 7 bases for V and 0 bases for J; bases not matched to a gene: 9. The CDR3 consists of 17 residues. CDR3 sequence: CASTPEGQGASNYGYTF. For the CDR3, the DNA is TGTGCCAGCACACCAGAGGGACAGGGGGCTTCTAACTATGGCTACACCTTC.

Regarding this clonotype: A clone one base away is much larger, so this may be a read error. The V and J genes are TRBV14 and TRBJ2-7; the D call may be TRBD1 or TRBD2 (5 bases each). CDR3 length equals 15 residues. Germline V gene sequence: CDR1 SGHDN, CDR2 FVKESK. CDR3 sequence reads: CASSQVPGGSCEQYF. The CDR3 DNA sequence: TGTGCCAGCAGCCAAGTCCCTGGGGGTTCCTGCGAGCAGTACTTC. The variable domain in full, completed from reference TRBV14 and TRBJ2-7, reads EAGVTQFPSHSVIEKGQTVTLRCDPISGHDNLYWYRRVMGKEIKFLLHFVKESKQDESGMPNNRFLAERTGGTYSTLKVQPAELEDSGVYFCASSQVPGGSCEQYFGPGTRLTVT.

In its sample, this clonotype was seen many times. The V call is TRBV14, the J call TRBJ1-2, with D unclear. The CDR3 spans 15 residues. CDR1 SGHDN and CDR2 FVKESK come from the germline V gene. V dropped 0 bases and J dropped 7 bases, with 15 bases sitting between them. CDR3 protein: CASSQDIGSPSGYTF. CDR3 nucleotide sequence: TGTGCCAGCAGCCAAGATATCGGGTCCCCCAGTGGCTACACCTTC.

This clonotype showed up many times. The chain is built from TRBV5-1 and TRBJ2-5; D perhaps matches TRBD1 (6 bases). Germline values: CDR1 SGHRS, CDR2 YFSETQ. Trimming shortened V by 3 bases and J by 5 bases, and 11 bases separated the two germline ends. The CDR3 totals 13 residues. The CDR3 reads CASSSTGLETQYF. The CDR3 nucleotides are TGCGCCAGCAGCTCCACAGGGTTGGAGACCCAGTACTTC.

This clonotype was detected many times. V and J are TRBV9 and TRBJ1-3; D not certain. The CDR3 spans 13 residues. Germline CDR1 is SGDLS and CDR2 is YYNGEE. Trimming pared 2 bases from V and 0 bases from J, leaving 3 bases between. In DNA form, the CDR3 reads TGTGCCAGCAGCGTCTCCTCTGGAAACACCATATATTTT. Its translation is CASSVSSGNTIYF.

This clonotype was detected many times. The V gene is TRBV24-1, the J gene TRBJ1-5; possible D gene TRBD1, 5 bases. Trimming cost V 3 bases and J 2 bases, with 13 bases left between them. Looked up from germline, CDR1 is KGHDR and CDR2 is SFDVKD. This CDR3 is 16 amino acids long. CDR3 DNA sequence: TGTGCCACCAGTGATGCAGGGAGGGGTGGCAATCAGCCCCAGCATTTT. Its translation: CATSDAGRGGNQPQHF.

This clonotype was detected once. One base away lies a much larger clone, so this may be a sequencing read error. The V gene is TRBV5-1, the J gene TRBJ2-1; D might be TRBD1 (6 bases). V lost 4 bases to trimming and J lost 10 bases, with 21 bases between them. The germline V gene has CDR1 SGHRS and CDR2 YFSETQ. This CDR3 comprises 15 residues. CDR3 in DNA: TGCGCCAGCAGCGTCAAACAGGGTCTCTCCTACGAGCAGTTCTTC. Protein: CASSVKQGLSYEQFF. The full variable domain, rest sourced from reference TRBV5-1 and TRBJ2-1, is KAGVTQTPRYLIKTRGQQVTLSCSPISGHRSVSWYQQTPGQGLQFLFEYFSETQRNKGNFPGRFSGRQFSNSRSEMNVSTLELGDSALYLCASSVKQGLSYEQFFGPGTRLTVL.

Only a few counts were recorded for this clonotype. CDR3 DNA: TGTGCCAGCAGCCGCTCAGGGACCGCGATTAATCAGCCCCAGCATTTT. This translates into CASSRSGTAINQPQHF. This chain uses TRBV12-3 or TRBV12-4 with TRBJ1-5, with TRBD1 as a possible D gene (5 bases). The V gene lost 6 bases and the J gene lost 4 bases, with 19 bases spanning the gap. This CDR3 is 16 amino acids long.

This clonotype showed up many times. The rearrangement joins TRBV3-1 to TRBJ1-3; D uncertain. V lost 1 base and J 2 bases, leaving 6 bases between the germline ends. Germline V gives CDR1 LGHDT, CDR2 YNNKEL (reference sequence). The CDR3 extends over 14 amino acids. CDR3 sequence (DNA): TGTGCCAGCAGCCAAGGGGTTGCTGGAAACACCATATATTTT. This encodes CASSQGVAGNTIYF.

This clonotype came up many times. One end of the junction does not line up with germline, which may come from a read error. This chain joins TRBV5-1 and TRBJ1-1; D remains ambiguous. The CDR3 runs 11 residues. Germline values: CDR1 SGHRS, CDR2 YFSETQ. Here the CDR3 reads CASSTNTEAFF. For the CDR3, the DNA is TGTGCCAGCAGCACGAACACTGAAGCTTTCTTT.

The chain couples TRBV29-1 to TRBJ2-3, with D maybe TRBD2 (6 bases). The V end was cut by 3 bases, the J end by 4 bases, with 20 bases between. Germline V CDR1 and CDR2: SQVTM, ANQGSEA. The CDR3 runs to 16 residues. The CDR3 reads CSVEGVLGGNADTQYF. DNA for the CDR3: TGCAGCGTTGAGGGGGTGCTGGGGGGAAACGCAGATACGCAGTATTTT.

This clonotype was recorded at least ten times. The chain links TRBV3-1 to TRBJ1-2; D ambiguous. This CDR3 comprises 15 residues. In germline, CDR1 is LGHDT, CDR2 YNNKEL (reference sequence). The V gene lost 0 bases and the J gene lost 7 bases, with 15 bases spanning the gap. CDR3 DNA sequence: TGTGCCAGCAGCCAAGATCTTAGGGCCTCGGGTGGCTACACCTTC. This gives the protein CASSQDLRASGGYTF.

At least ten counts were recorded for this clonotype. The chain employs TRBV12-3 or TRBV12-4 and TRBJ1-2; 8 positions agree with TRBD1. The CDR3 spans 13 residues. Trimming at V came to 6 bases and at J to 8 bases, leaving 8 bases not matched to a gene. CDR3 coding DNA: TGTGCCAGCAGCCCCGACAGGGGCAGAGGCTACACCTTC. It codes for CASSPDRGRGYTF.

This clonotype was seen a single time. This chain connects TRBV28 to TRBJ1-4, with 9 nucleotides matching TRBD1. The ends lost 7 bases at V and 3 bases at J; junction bases unmatched: 18. The CDR3 runs 19 residues. Germline-derived CDR1 and CDR2 are MDHEN and SYDVKM. In DNA form, the CDR3 reads TGTGCCAGCACCCCCCTTCGCTCCGGGACAGGGTACGCTAATGAAAAACTGTTTTTT. Its translation is CASTPLRSGTGYANEKLFF.

V is TRBV10-3 and J is TRBJ2-1, with 13 bases lining up with TRBD2. The V segment lost 8 bases and the J segment 6 bases; nucleotides outside the gene matches: 4. Germline loops: CDR1 ENHRY, CDR2 SYGVKD. The CDR3 is 14 residues long. CDR3 DNA: TGTGCCATCGCCCGGACTAGCGGGAGCAATGAGCAGTTCTTC. It translates to CAIARTSGSNEQFF.

This clonotype appeared many times. One end of the junction does not line up with germline, which may come from a read error. V is TRBV6-1 and J is TRBJ2-1; D is unresolved. There are 18 residues in the CDR3. Germline CDR1 MNHNS, CDR2 SASEGT. This CDR3 is CASSEGIPRISSYNEQFF. DNA for the CDR3: TGTGCCAGCAGCGAAGGAATTCCACGAATTAGCTCCTACAATGAGCAGTTCTTC.

This clonotype appeared a few times. The chain carries TRBV20-1 and TRBJ1-2; maybe TRBD1 (5 bases). The CDR3 sequence is 15 residues long. V was shortened by 7 bases and J by 5 bases, with 23 bases between the two germline ends. CDR1 and CDR2 (germline): DFQATT, SNEGSKA (reference sequence). CDR3 sequence reads: CSVKLIGAENYGYTF. The DNA of the CDR3 is TGCAGTGTAAAACTGATTGGGGCAGAAAATTATGGCTACACCTTC.

The chain links TRBV9 to TRBJ2-5; the D gene could be TRBD1 or TRBD2 (5 bases each). Trimming removed 3 bases at V and 6 bases at J, with 15 bases between. Germline assignment: CDR1 SGDLS and CDR2 YYNGEE. This CDR3 has 14 residues. CDR3 nucleotides: TGTGCCAGCAGCGAGACCGGGGCCCCAAAGACCCAGTACTTC. This translates into CASSETGAPKTQYF.

The V gene is TRBV20-1, the J gene TRBJ1-4, with 7 bases matching TRBD1. This CDR3 has 14 amino acids. From germline, CDR1 is DFQATT and CDR2 SNEGSKA (reference sequence). Unmatched junction bases numbered 6, after V lost 3 bases and J lost 5 bases. The CDR3 nucleotides read TGCAGTGCTAGCTCCGGCAGGGGGAATGAAAAACTGTTTTTT. This sequence encodes CSASSGRGNEKLFF.